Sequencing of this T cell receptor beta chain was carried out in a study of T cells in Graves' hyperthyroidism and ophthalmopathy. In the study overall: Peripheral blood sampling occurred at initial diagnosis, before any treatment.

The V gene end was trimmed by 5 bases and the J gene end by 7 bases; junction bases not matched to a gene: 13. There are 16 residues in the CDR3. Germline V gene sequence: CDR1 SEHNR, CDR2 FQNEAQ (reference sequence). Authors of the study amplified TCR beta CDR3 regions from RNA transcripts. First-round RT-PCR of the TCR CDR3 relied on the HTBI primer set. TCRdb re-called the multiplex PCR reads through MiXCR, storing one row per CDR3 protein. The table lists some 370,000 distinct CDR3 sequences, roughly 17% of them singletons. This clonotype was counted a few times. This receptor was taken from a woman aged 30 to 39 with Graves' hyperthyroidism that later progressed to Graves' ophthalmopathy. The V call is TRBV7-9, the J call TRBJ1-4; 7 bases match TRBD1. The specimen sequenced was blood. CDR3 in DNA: TGTGCCAGCAGCCCCCACTTAACAGGGGACGGTGAAAAACTGTTTTTT. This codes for CASSPHLTGDGEKLFF.